Included here is one T cell receptor beta chain sequence, with context. Its matching antigen is unknown. The time point is: recipient sample about 28 days before transplant, after cytoreduction. This sample stems from a study of T cell clonotyping in hematopoietic cell transplantation. Across the whole study: Pretransplant recipient samples were taken after cytoreduction.

Profiled with immunoSEQ multiplex PCR; TCRdb holds only in-frame clones, not every one. The sample records approximately 30,000 clones, less than 85% being singletons. The V end was cut by 2 bases, the J end by 5 bases, with 10 bases between. Germline CDR1 GTSNPN, CDR2 SVGIG (reference sequence). CDR3 length: 12 residues. Study observations and caveats: Few recipient clonotypes overlapped donors; over 95% were de novo at given depth. Without cell sorting, CD4 versus CD8 contributions remain unresolved.

V and J are TRBV30 and TRBJ2-7, with D maybe TRBD1 (5 bases). The source of this sequence is a man aged 35-49 years with acute myeloid leukemia. Some clones in this sample may be carry-over from other donors' samples. The sample in question was peripheral blood mononuclear cells, obtained before stem cell transplant. For the CDR3, the DNA is TGTGCCTGGAGTCAAGGGGTGGACGAGCAGTACTTC. As protein: CAWSQGVDEQYF.